The clone carrying this T cell receptor (beta chain) was seen many times. The antigen remains undetermined. The data are from a study of neurological immune-mediated disorders. Findings and limits, study-wide: There was no clinical or MRI feature that showed an association with the multiple sclerosis repertoire cluster.

cDNA synthesis was performed by 5'RACE with 10-nucleotide random UMIs. TCRdb passed the 5' RACE reads through MiXCR, listing each CDR3 protein once. The data hold 87,000 or so distinct CDR3 sequences, with under 4.5% observed a single time. V was pared by 0 bases and J by 2 bases, with 9 bases between. This CDR3 has 15 residues. Germline assignment: CDR1 SGHKS and CDR2 YYEKEE (reference sequence). Sequenced sample: PBMCs. This sequence joins TRBV5-5 and TRBJ2-1; D remains ambiguous. The sequence came from a woman aged 45-65 years with multiple sclerosis. In DNA, the CDR3 is TGTGCCAGCAGCTTGGTGCTTGCAGCCTACAATGAGCAGTTCTTC. Amino acids: CASSLVLAAYNEQFF.